This T cell receptor beta chain stems from a study of cytomegalovirus exposure and HLA in healthy donors. Study observations and caveats: Later analysis placed DRB1 highest and HLA-C lowest in TCR association rates, which differed by HLA locus. Certain indistinguishable V segments, among them TRBV6-2 and TRBV6-3, were excluded. Most CMV-associated TCR beta chains were later found to appear HLA-restricted. A cluster of highly shared sequence variants was likely a sequencing artifact.

On this clone itself: The antigen remains undetermined.

The PCR used 60 Vbeta and 13 Jbeta primers. Method: immunoSEQ multiplex PCR; TCRdb's copy keeps in-frame clones and lacks some. The sample carries over 150,000 clones, 70% to 90% recorded once. The CDR3 covers 12 residues. Per the germline V gene, CDR1 is LNHDA and CDR2 is SQIVND (reference sequence). V was shortened by 6 bases and J by 2 bases, with 5 bases between the two germline ends. Sequencing used PBMCs. V is TRBV19 and J is TRBJ1-5, with D unclear. This TCR was recovered from a woman under 40 in good health and CMV-seropositive. Written as DNA, the CDR3 is TGTGCCAGTAGGGAGGGCAATCAGCCCCAGCATTTT. Protein sequence: CASREGNQPQHF.